This T cell receptor beta chain comes out of a study of post-analysis software for immune sequencing data. Points from the study as a whole: Samples from a shared batch, those prepared together, strongly co-clustered by F measure. Multiple sclerosis was associated with a significant reduction in normalized Chao1 diversity relative to controls. Patients carried a handful of TRBV segments more frequently than controls did, and TRBV5-6, TRBV5-1 and TRBV20-1 were among them.

Each TCR beta cDNA library carried unique molecular identifiers. cDNA molecules numbering about 490,000 came from roughly 1 to 10 million T cells. TCRdb ran MiXCR on the PCR reads and lists one entry per CDR3 protein. The sample comprises around 200,000 distinct CDR3 sequences, 29% of which are singletons, and approximately 3% rests with the top ten. V was pared by 11 bases and J by 2 bases, with 16 bases between. The germline gives CDR1 ENHRY, CDR2 SYGVKD. The CDR3 spans 13 residues. This clonotype was seen at least ten times. Its antigen is unknown. Material for sequencing was blood. This sequence originates from a girl younger than 18 with multiple sclerosis. The rearrangement uses TRBV10-3 and TRBJ2-7; a possible D gene is TRBD1 (6 bases). This CDR3 is CAAGRTETYEQYF. The CDR3 region has the DNA TGTGCCGCCGGTAGGACAGAGACCTACGAGCAGTACTTC.